This is a list of T cell receptor beta chains from one sample in a study of identical twins. From the 5' RACE reads, TCRdb called clonotypes with MiXCR, one entry per CDR3 protein. The data contain 1.5 million to 2 million distinct CDR3 sequences, around a third of them singletons. The sequenced sample was cord blood. The receptors derive from a newborn girl in good health. Both conserved end residues are part of each CDR3. A D gene is named only where the DNA matches it firmly. Clone sizes are given selectively: once, few, many, or a class where the clone is expanded.

J,V,size,D,CDR3,DNA
TRBJ2-5,TRBV9,few,-,CASSVAVEETQYF,TGTGCCAGCAGCGTAGCTGTGGAGGAGACCCAGTACTTC
TRBJ1-3,TRBV4-1,-,-,CASSQDPGEGNTIYF,TGCGCCAGCAGCCAAGACCCGGGGGAAGGAAACACCATATATTTT
TRBJ2-7,TRBV12-3/TRBV12-4,few,-,CASSTREGPRYSYEQYF,TGTGCCAGCAGTACCCGGGAAGGGCCCCGTTACTCCTACGAGCAGTACTTC
TRBJ2-1,TRBV12-3/TRBV12-4,few,-,CASSSPGSYEQFF,TGTGCCAGCAGTTCCCCGGGATCGTATGAGCAGTTCTTC
TRBJ2-2,TRBV5-1,few,TRBD1,CASSHGQATITGELFF,TGCGCCAGCAGCCATGGACAGGCCACTATCACCGGGGAGCTGTTTTTT
TRBJ2-1,TRBV6-1,-,TRBD2,CASSALGLAGNEQFF,TGTGCCAGCAGTGCTTTGGGACTAGCGGGCAATGAGCAGTTCTTC
TRBJ2-3,TRBV30,-,-,CAWSSGTSTDTQYF,TGTGCCTGGAGTTCCGGGACTAGCACAGATACGCAGTATTTT
TRBJ1-2,TRBV7-2,-,-,CASSLLGASNYGYTF,TGTGCCAGCAGCTTACTGGGTGCATCCAACTATGGCTACACCTTC
TRBJ1-5,TRBV20-1,few,-,CSATLTAGYSNQPQHF,TGCAGTGCCACTTTGACAGCCGGGTATAGCAATCAGCCCCAGCATTTT
TRBJ2-1,TRBV25-1,-,-,CASSEISIGETQFF,TGTGCCAGCAGTGAAATTTCCATAGGGGAGACCCAGTTCTTC
TRBJ2-1,TRBV20-1,-,TRBD2,CSAVPAGPLMDERFF,TGCAGTGCTGTTCCAGCGGGGCCCCTCATGGATGAGCGGTTCTTC
TRBJ2-3,TRBV5-1,-,-,CACSDTDTQYF,TGCGCCTGCAGCGACACAGATACGCAGTATTTT
TRBJ2-7,TRBV5-1,few,TRBD1,CASSLITVATGDEQYF,TGCGCCAGCAGCTTGATTACAGTGGCGACAGGGGACGAGCAGTACTTC
TRBJ2-1,TRBV7-7,once,-,CASSLDSAGVDEQFF,TGTGCTAGCAGCTTAGATTCGGCAGGGGTAGATGAGCAGTTCTTC
TRBJ2-1,TRBV20-1,-,-,CSASRDSYNEQFF,TGCAGTGCTAGCAGAGACTCTTACAATGAGCAGTTCTTC
TRBJ2-3,TRBV12-3/TRBV12-4,few,TRBD2,CASGSGTSGTDTQYF,TGTGCCAGCGGGTCCGGGACTAGCGGCACAGATACGCAGTATTTT
TRBJ2-1,TRBV20-1,few,TRBD2,CSAGGLAGADEQFF,TGCAGTGCAGGGGGACTAGCGGGAGCAGATGAGCAGTTCTTC
TRBJ2-1,TRBV7-2,-,-,CASSLTPGAYNERFF,TGTGCCAGCAGCTTAACGCCGGGGGCCTACAATGAGCGGTTCTTC
TRBJ1-5,TRBV28,few,-,CANGQFINQPQHF,TGTGCCAATGGACAATTCATCAATCAGCCCCAGCATTTT
TRBJ2-7,TRBV2,-,-,CASSLPWGSYEQYF,TGTGCCAGCTCTCTACCCTGGGGCTCCTACGAGCAGTACTTC
TRBJ2-7,TRBV20-1,-,TRBD2,CSARKGGTSVAGSYNEQYF,TGCAGTGCTAGGAAAGGGGGGACTAGCGTAGCCGGCTCCTACAATGAGCAGTACTTC
TRBJ2-1,TRBV18,few,TRBD2,CASSPLPSGGNEQFF,TGTGCCAGCTCACCACTCCCTAGCGGGGGGAATGAGCAGTTCTTC
TRBJ2-2,TRBV11-2,-,TRBD2,CASSSRLAGGPRTGELFF,TGTGCCAGCAGCTCTCGACTAGCGGGAGGGCCTCGGACCGGGGAGCTGTTTTTT
TRBJ2-5,TRBV27,-,TRBD2,CVSSFSSGPQETQYF,TGTGTCAGCAGTTTCTCTAGCGGGCCCCAAGAGACCCAGTACTTC
TRBJ2-7,TRBV20-1,-,-,CSARDTTRYEQYF,TGCAGTGCTAGAGATACCACTCGCTACGAGCAGTACTTC
TRBJ2-7,TRBV6-6,-,-,CASSYGSGWPEQYF,TGTGCCAGCAGTTACGGGTCCGGGTGGCCCGAGCAGTACTTC